Listed below are T cell receptor beta chains from one sample, sequenced in a study of tumor-infiltrating lymphocytes in primary liver carcinoma. From the multiplex PCR reads, TCRdb called clonotypes with MiXCR, one entry per CDR3 protein. Of around 88,000 distinct CDR3 sequences in the sample, approximately 68% are singletons; the top ten hold around 25%. Source material: tumor-adjacent normal liver tissue. These receptors all stem from a man in his forties with primary liver carcinoma and hepatitis B virus infection. Both conserved end residues are part of each CDR3. D genes are given only for firm matches. Size tells how often a clone was seen (once, few, many) or the class of an expanded clone, and some rows leave it out.

d_gene: NA
abundance: NA
v_gene: TRBV11-2
j_gene: TRBJ2-2
CDR3nt: TGCGCCAGCGGCTCGAGTGGCATAGCGAACACCGGGGAGCTGTTTTTT
CDR3aa: CASGSSGIANTGELFF

d_gene: TRBD1
abundance: many
v_gene: TRBV29-1
j_gene: TRBJ2-7
CDR3nt: TGCAGCGCTATCGGCCGGGACAGGGTGTACGAGCAGTACTTC
CDR3aa: CSAIGRDRVYEQYF

d_gene: NA
abundance: many
v_gene: TRBV28
j_gene: TRBJ2-7
CDR3nt: TGTGCCAGCAGTGATAACTACGAGCAGTACTTC
CDR3aa: CASSDNYEQYF

d_gene: TRBD2
abundance: few
v_gene: TRBV6-1
j_gene: TRBJ2-3
CDR3nt: TGTGCCAGCAGTCAACTAGCGGGTTTAACCACAGATAGGCAGTATTTC
CDR3aa: CASSQLAGLTTDRQYF

d_gene: TRBD1
abundance: NA
v_gene: TRBV28
j_gene: TRBJ2-7
CDR3nt: TGTGCCAGCACCGACAGGGGGCCCTACGAGCAGTACTTC
CDR3aa: CASTDRGPYEQYF

d_gene: NA
abundance: NA
v_gene: TRBV11-2
j_gene: TRBJ2-7
CDR3nt: TGTGCCAGGAGCGCACTAGCAGGGTCCTACGAGCGGTACTTC
CDR3aa: CARSALAGSYERYF

d_gene: NA
abundance: NA
v_gene: TRBV11-2
j_gene: TRBJ2-3
CDR3nt: TGTGTCAGTAGCTTAAGTGGTAGAACCACAGATACGCAGTATTTT
CDR3aa: CVSSLSGRTTDTQYF

d_gene: NA
abundance: NA
v_gene: TRBV29-1
j_gene: TRBJ2-7
CDR3nt: TGCAGCGCCGGAGTCCATGGCGCCTACGAGCAGTACTTC
CDR3aa: CSAGVHGAYEQYF

d_gene: NA
abundance: NA
v_gene: TRBV5-5
j_gene: TRBJ1-4
CDR3nt: TGTGCCAACAGCCTGGGGGGAGCAACTAATGAAAAACTGTTTTTT
CDR3aa: CANSLGGATNEKLFF

d_gene: TRBD2
abundance: NA
v_gene: TRBV11-2
j_gene: TRBJ2-2
CDR3nt: TGTGTCAGCAGCGGAGGACTAGCGGAGCGGAACACCGGGGAGCCGATTTTT
CDR3aa: CVSSGGLAERNTGEPIF

d_gene: TRBD1
abundance: NA
v_gene: TRBV11-2
j_gene: TRBJ1-1
CDR3nt: TGTGCCATCAGCTTCGGGACAGGGGGAATGGACACTGAAGCTTTCTTT
CDR3aa: CAISFGTGGMDTEAFF

d_gene: TRBD1
abundance: NA
v_gene: TRBV7-3
j_gene: TRBJ2-5
CDR3nt: TGTGCCAGCAGCCAGACAGGGGGCGGAGAGACCCAGTGCTTC
CDR3aa: CASSQTGGGETQCF

d_gene: NA
abundance: many
v_gene: TRBV6-1
j_gene: TRBJ2-2
CDR3nt: TGTGCCAGCGGGTTCCAAGGCGGGGAGCTGTTTTTT
CDR3aa: CASGFQGGELFF

d_gene: NA
abundance: many
v_gene: TRBV10-2
j_gene: TRBJ2-1
CDR3nt: TGCGCCAGCAGTGAGTGGCGGCCCTCTTCCAATGAGCAGTTCTTC
CDR3aa: CASSEWRPSSNEQFF

d_gene: NA
abundance: NA
v_gene: TRBV28
j_gene: TRBJ2-2
CDR3nt: TGTGCCAGCAGTTTGGAGAGACGCACCGGGGAGCTGTTTTTT
CDR3aa: CASSLERRTGELFF

d_gene: TRBD1
abundance: NA
v_gene: TRBV11-3
j_gene: TRBJ2-1
CDR3nt: TGTGTCAGCAACTTATCAGGGGGCCCCAATGAGCAGTTCTTC
CDR3aa: CVSNLSGGPNEQFF

d_gene: TRBD1
abundance: NA
v_gene: TRBV5-8
j_gene: TRBJ1-6
CDR3nt: TGTGCCAGCAGCCGGGACAGATGTAATTCACCCCTCCACTTT
CDR3aa: CASSRDRCNSPLHF

d_gene: TRBD1
abundance: many
v_gene: TRBV29-1
j_gene: TRBJ1-2
CDR3nt: TGCAGCGCCCTAATGACAGGGAACTATGGCTACACCTTC
CDR3aa: CSALMTGNYGYTF

d_gene: NA
abundance: few
v_gene: TRBV5-1
j_gene: TRBJ2-7
CDR3nt: TGCGCCAGCAGCTTATCGACCCCTACCTACGAGCAGTACTTC
CDR3aa: CASSLSTPTYEQYF

d_gene: TRBD2
abundance: NA
v_gene: TRBV11-2
j_gene: TRBJ2-3
CDR3nt: TGTGCCAGCAGCTTAGAGGGACTAGTGTGGATAGATATGCAGTATTTT
CDR3aa: CASSLEGLVWIDMQYF

d_gene: NA
abundance: NA
v_gene: TRBV7-9
j_gene: TRBJ2-7
CDR3nt: TGTGCCAGCAGCTTAGTATCAGGGGCAGTCCTCGAACAGTACTTC
CDR3aa: CASSLVSGAVLEQYF

d_gene: TRBD1
abundance: NA
v_gene: TRBV12-3/TRBV12-4
j_gene: TRBJ2-2
CDR3nt: TGTGCCAGCAGTCCTCGGACAGGGGACAAGACCGGGGAGCTGTTTTTT
CDR3aa: CASSPRTGDKTGELFF

d_gene: NA
abundance: NA
v_gene: TRBV11-2
j_gene: TRBJ2-2
CDR3nt: TGTGCCAGCAGCTTAGGGGTTCGGGGCCAGACCGGGGAGCTGTTCTTT
CDR3aa: CASSLGVRGQTGELFF

d_gene: NA
abundance: NA
v_gene: TRBV5-1
j_gene: TRBJ1-5
CDR3nt: TGCGCCTGTAGCTTGGAGCCGAATCAGCCCCAGCATTTT
CDR3aa: CACSLEPNQPQHF

d_gene: NA
abundance: NA
v_gene: TRBV6-6
j_gene: TRBJ2-6
CDR3nt: TGTGCCAGCAGTTACTCGGTGGCACCTGGGCCCAACGTACTGACTTTC
CDR3aa: CASSYSVAPGPNVLTF

d_gene: TRBD2
abundance: NA
v_gene: TRBV29-1
j_gene: TRBJ2-3
CDR3nt: TGCAGCGTTGAAAATCAGAGCGGGAGGAGTGCAGATACGCAGTATTTT
CDR3aa: CSVENQSGRSADTQYF

d_gene: NA
abundance: NA
v_gene: TRBV28
j_gene: TRBJ1-2
CDR3nt: TGTGCCAGCAGGACCCTTGGGGGTCCAGATGGCTACACCTTC
CDR3aa: CASRTLGGPDGYTF

d_gene: TRBD2
abundance: many
v_gene: TRBV12-5
j_gene: TRBJ2-1
CDR3nt: TGTGCTGTATCCCCTCTAGGACTAGCGGGGGCCGTGGGTTGTGAGCAGTTCTTC
CDR3aa: CAVSPLGLAGAVGCEQFF

d_gene: NA
abundance: NA
v_gene: TRBV11-2
j_gene: TRBJ2-1
CDR3nt: TGTGCCAACAACTTAGGTAATGAGCAGTTCTTC
CDR3aa: CANNLGNEQFF

d_gene: NA
abundance: NA
v_gene: TRBV11-2
j_gene: TRBJ2-3
CDR3nt: TGTGCCAGCAGCACCCTACAAATCGCAAGGGGGAGGGCCCGGTCAGATACGCAATATTTT
CDR3aa: CASSTLQIARGRARSDTQYF

d_gene: TRBD1
abundance: NA
v_gene: TRBV6-1
j_gene: TRBJ1-3
CDR3nt: TGTGCCAGCACCCCCTCCAAGACAGGGACTGGAAACACCATATATTTT
CDR3aa: CASTPSKTGTGNTIYF

d_gene: NA
abundance: NA
v_gene: TRBV11-2
j_gene: TRBJ2-1
CDR3nt: TGTGCCTGCAGCACATGGACGGGCAGTTACAATGGGCAGTTCTTC
CDR3aa: CACSTWTGSYNGQFF

d_gene: NA
abundance: many
v_gene: TRBV6-1
j_gene: TRBJ2-5
CDR3nt: TGTGCCAGCAGTGTCAACCAAGAGACCCAGTACTTC
CDR3aa: CASSVNQETQYF

d_gene: NA
abundance: NA
v_gene: TRBV11-2
j_gene: TRBJ2-5
CDR3nt: TGTGCGAGTAGCTTAATGTACACAGCTCGGACCCAGTACTTC
CDR3aa: CASSLMYTARTQYF

d_gene: TRBD2
abundance: many
v_gene: TRBV5-1
j_gene: TRBJ2-3
CDR3nt: TGCGCCAGCAGCCCAGGACTAGCGGATTTGGGCGATACGCAGTATTTT
CDR3aa: CASSPGLADLGDTQYF

d_gene: TRBD1
abundance: NA
v_gene: TRBV4-1
j_gene: TRBJ2-7
CDR3nt: TGCGCCAGCATCCAAGACAGGGGACGGGAGCAGTACTTT
CDR3aa: CASIQDRGREQYF

d_gene: NA
abundance: many
v_gene: TRBV29-1
j_gene: TRBJ2-1
CDR3nt: TGCAGCGTCCGCCCACGGGAGAAGTCCTACAATGAGCAGTTCTTC
CDR3aa: CSVRPREKSYNEQFF

d_gene: NA
abundance: NA
v_gene: TRBV5-1
j_gene: TRBJ2-7
CDR3nt: TGCGCCAACAGCTTGGGGTCCTACGAGCAGTACTTC
CDR3aa: CANSLGSYEQYF

d_gene: NA
abundance: NA
v_gene: TRBV11-2
j_gene: TRBJ1-2
CDR3nt: TGTGCTAGCAGCGACGGACTCGGGTATGGCTACGCCTTC
CDR3aa: CASSDGLGYGYAF

d_gene: NA
abundance: NA
v_gene: TRBV28
j_gene: TRBJ2-1
CDR3nt: TGTGCCACCAACCAGCGGAACTCCCCCTACAATGAACAGTTCTTC
CDR3aa: CATNQRNSPYNEQFF

d_gene: NA
abundance: NA
v_gene: TRBV11-2
j_gene: TRBJ2-2
CDR3nt: TGTGCCAGCAGCACAGACTTGAACTGCGGGGAGCTGTTATTT
CDR3aa: CASSTDLNCGELLF

d_gene: NA
abundance: few
v_gene: TRBV6-4
j_gene: TRBJ1-5
CDR3nt: TGTGCCAGCAGTGTACAGGAAAATCAGCCCCAGCATTTT
CDR3aa: CASSVQENQPQHF

d_gene: NA
abundance: many
v_gene: TRBV6-5
j_gene: TRBJ1-1
CDR3nt: TGTGCCAGCAGTTACGACCTGAACACTGAAGCTTTCTTT
CDR3aa: CASSYDLNTEAFF

d_gene: NA
abundance: NA
v_gene: TRBV29-1
j_gene: TRBJ2-3
CDR3nt: TGCAGCGTTCCACAGAAAAGCATAGATGCGCAGTATTTC
CDR3aa: CSVPQKSIDAQYF

d_gene: NA
abundance: NA
v_gene: TRBV6-2/TRBV6-3
j_gene: TRBJ2-1
CDR3nt: TGTGCCAGCAAGGCGGGACTCCCTGTCAACAATGAACAGTTCTTC
CDR3aa: CASKAGLPVNNEQFF

d_gene: NA
abundance: NA
v_gene: TRBV28
j_gene: TRBJ1-2
CDR3nt: TGTGCCAGCTGTCTCCAGGGAGCCTATGGCTACACCTTC
CDR3aa: CASCLQGAYGYTF

d_gene: TRBD2
abundance: NA
v_gene: TRBV11-2
j_gene: TRBJ2-7
CDR3nt: TGTGCCAGCAGCTTATATGATGCACGGGGGGGGAATACGGTGCAGTACTTC
CDR3aa: CASSLYDARGGNTVQYF

d_gene: TRBD2
abundance: NA
v_gene: TRBV11-1
j_gene: TRBJ2-1
CDR3nt: TGTGCCAGCAGCTTACGCCCGGGACTAGCGGCTTATTCCTACGATGAGCAGTTCTTC
CDR3aa: CASSLRPGLAAYSYDEQFF

d_gene: TRBD2
abundance: NA
v_gene: TRBV28
j_gene: TRBJ2-1
CDR3nt: TGTGCCAGTAGCTCTCGTGCGGGAGGTTCCTACAATGAGCCGTTCTTC
CDR3aa: CASSSRAGGSYNEPFF